Included here is one TCR beta chain sequence, with context. The antigen remains undetermined. The sample comes from a study of beta chain features in type 1 diabetes. Study results and caveats: Patients' naive, central memory and regulatory TCRB repertoires appeared more alike than those of healthy donors. Shortening that was moderate but significant affected the TCRB CDR3s of Type 1 diabetes patients in all four CD4+ subsets.

Investigators reverse transcribed all isolated RNA, so they sequenced expressed TCRB transcripts. The data were produced by immunoSEQ multiplex PCR, yet TCRdb's version contains in-frame clones alone and is incomplete. In the table there are some 160,000 clones, about 10% of which are singletons. The V gene's germline CDR1 is SGHDN and CDR2 FVKESK. The CDR3 contains 17 residues. The V and J ends lost 4 bases and 3 bases respectively, with 19 bases between them. This clonotype originated in a woman aged 30 to 39 with type 1 diabetes. V usage is TRBV14 and J usage is TRBJ2-1; D possibly corresponds to TRBD2 (6 bases). Sequencing used central memory CD4+ T cells from blood. CDR3 sequence: CASSLQPVVSGYNEQFF. CDR3 in DNA: TGTGCCAGCAGCCTCCAACCGGTGGTTAGCGGCTACAATGAGCAGTTCTTC.